The clone carrying this T cell receptor (beta chain) was counted ten times or more. What it binds is not known. Time point of the sample: newly diagnosed GD, antithyroid drugs for less than 3 months. Extracted RNA from PBMCs served as the source of the TCR library. CDR1 and CDR2 (germline): SGHAT, FQNNGV. Trimming took 5 bases from V and 2 from J; bases not matched to a gene: 14. This CDR3 region has 19 residues. The record originates from a study of regulatory T cells in long-lasting Graves disease. Arm-PCR with iRepertoire HTBI primers amplified the CDR3 regions for these TCR beta libraries. TCRdb reanalysed the multiplex PCR reads using MiXCR and keeps one entry per CDR3 protein. The repertoire holds about 500,000 distinct CDR3 sequences, with around 12% as singletons. Study findings and constraints: TRBV28, TRBJ1-2 and TRBJ2-5 emerged as the favored segments in persistent disease.

In addition, the sample was reused for a study of T cells in Graves' hyperthyroidism and ophthalmopathy.

The V call is TRBV11-2, the J call TRBJ2-3; 12 bases agree with TRBD2. The source was peripheral blood mononuclear cells (PBMCs), collected at new diagnosis, from a patient treated with antithyroid drugs. This TCR derives from a woman aged 30 to 39 with Graves disease. CDR3 in amino acids: CASSHLLAGGQGNTDTQYF. Written as DNA, the CDR3 is TGTGCCAGCAGCCATCTACTAGCGGGAGGCCAAGGAAACACAGATACGCAGTATTTT. Combining the CDR3 with reference TRBV11-2 and TRBJ2-3 gives the whole variable domain EAGVAQSPRYKIIEKRQSVAFWCNPISGHATLYWYQQILGQGPKLLIQFQNNGVVDDSQLPKDRFSAERLKGVDSTLKIQPAKLEDSAVYLCASSHLLAGGQGNTDTQYFGPGTRLTVL.